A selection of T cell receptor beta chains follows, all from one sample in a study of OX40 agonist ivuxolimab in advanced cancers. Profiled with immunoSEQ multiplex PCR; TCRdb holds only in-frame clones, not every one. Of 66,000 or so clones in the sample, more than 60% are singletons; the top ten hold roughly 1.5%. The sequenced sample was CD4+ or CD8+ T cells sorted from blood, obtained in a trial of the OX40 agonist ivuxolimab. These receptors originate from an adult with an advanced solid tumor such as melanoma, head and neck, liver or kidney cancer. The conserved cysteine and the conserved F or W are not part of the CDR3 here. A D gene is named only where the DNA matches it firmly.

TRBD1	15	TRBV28	ASRPRTGTLLNYGYT
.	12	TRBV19	ASSEGLSGNTIY
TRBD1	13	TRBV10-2	ASKDLQGTNQPQH
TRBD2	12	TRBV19	ASTRGDGTDTQY
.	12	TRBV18	ASSLNRYSYEQY
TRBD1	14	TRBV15	ATSRDAGQVGNEQF
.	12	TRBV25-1	ASSGGEGYYGYT
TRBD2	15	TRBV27	ASARITSGHRTDTQY
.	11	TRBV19	ASSAGYQETQY
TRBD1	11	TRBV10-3	AIRGTGDEKLF
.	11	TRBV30	AGVGASGYEQY
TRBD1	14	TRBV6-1	ASSVMGQGPYNEQF
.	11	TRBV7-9	ASSYPSRDEQF
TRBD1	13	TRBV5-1	ASSLLVQGAEGYT
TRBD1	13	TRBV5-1	ASSLETGGYTEAF
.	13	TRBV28	ASRLQGAVNEKLF
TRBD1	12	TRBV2	ASGDRAPNQPQH
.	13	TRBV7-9	ASSLTPYSNQPQH
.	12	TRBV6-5	ASSYSTGDVEQF
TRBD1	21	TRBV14	ASSQDHQQDRVHRPSFYNEQF
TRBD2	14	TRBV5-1	ASSFSFTGGSYEQY
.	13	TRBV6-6	ASSYQAAWDQPQH
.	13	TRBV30	AQGRGFGFRNGYT
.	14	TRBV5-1	ASSPLGGTANEKLF
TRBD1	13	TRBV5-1	ASSSRTGDNSPLH
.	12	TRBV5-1	ASSLGNGNEKLF
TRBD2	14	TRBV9	ASSVGARTSGGEQF
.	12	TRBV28	ASSDTGLENIQY
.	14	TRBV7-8	ASSLGAPVGVSPLH
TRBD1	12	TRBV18	ASSPGQGGKTQY
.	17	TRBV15	ATSRLYGVSRKKNTEAF
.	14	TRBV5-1	ASSSSGWGGANVLT
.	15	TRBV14	ASSQGSGFDGRRELF
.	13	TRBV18	ASSPSGMRTGELF
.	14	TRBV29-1	SVVSGWAGPTYEQY
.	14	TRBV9	ASSPRTDSSGNTIY
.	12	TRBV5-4	ASRLWGPTGELF
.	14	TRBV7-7	ASSLGGSGGQETQY